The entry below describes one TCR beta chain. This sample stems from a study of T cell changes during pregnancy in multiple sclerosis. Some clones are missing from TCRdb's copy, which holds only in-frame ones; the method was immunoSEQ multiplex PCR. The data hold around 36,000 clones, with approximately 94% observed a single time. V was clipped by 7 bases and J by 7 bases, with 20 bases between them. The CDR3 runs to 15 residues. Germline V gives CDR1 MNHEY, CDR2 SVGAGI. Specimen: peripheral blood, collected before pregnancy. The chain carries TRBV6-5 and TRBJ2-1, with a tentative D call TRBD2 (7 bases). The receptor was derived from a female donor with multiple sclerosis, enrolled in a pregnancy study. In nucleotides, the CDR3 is TGTGCCAGCACCGAGGTTGAGGGAGGGGGAAATGAGCAGTTCTTC. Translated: CASTEVEGGGNEQFF.